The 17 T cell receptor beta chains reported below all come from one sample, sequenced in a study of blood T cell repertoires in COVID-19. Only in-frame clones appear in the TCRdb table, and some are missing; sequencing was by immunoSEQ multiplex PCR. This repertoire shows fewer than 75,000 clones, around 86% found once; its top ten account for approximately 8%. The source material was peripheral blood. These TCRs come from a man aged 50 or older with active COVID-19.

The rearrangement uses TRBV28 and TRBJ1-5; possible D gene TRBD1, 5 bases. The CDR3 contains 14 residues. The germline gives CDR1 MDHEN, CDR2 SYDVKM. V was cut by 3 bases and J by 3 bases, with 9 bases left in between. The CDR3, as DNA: TGTGCCAGCAGTTTGGGGGGTTCCAATCAGCCCCAGCATTTT. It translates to CASSLGGSNQPQHF.

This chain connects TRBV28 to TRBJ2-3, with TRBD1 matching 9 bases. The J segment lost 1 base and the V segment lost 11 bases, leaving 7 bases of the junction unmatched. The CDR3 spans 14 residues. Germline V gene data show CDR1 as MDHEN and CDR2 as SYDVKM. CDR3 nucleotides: TGTGCCGGCAAAAGGACAGGGGGCACAGATACGCAGTATTTT. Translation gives CAGKRTGGTDTQYF.

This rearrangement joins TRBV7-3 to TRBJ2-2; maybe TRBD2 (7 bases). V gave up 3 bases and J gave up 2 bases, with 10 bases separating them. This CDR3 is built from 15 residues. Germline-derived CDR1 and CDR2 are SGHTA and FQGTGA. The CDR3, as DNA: TGTGCCAGCAGCTTCGGGGGGCTTAACACCGGGGAGCTGTTTTTT. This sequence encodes CASSFGGLNTGELFF.

The CDR3 region has the DNA TGTGCCAGCAGCCCCGGACAGAACTATGGCTACACCTTC. This sequence encodes CASSPGQNYGYTF. V is TRBV6-5 and J is TRBJ1-2; TRBD1 might be the D (6 bases). Per the germline V gene, CDR1 is MNHEY and CDR2 is SVGAGI. V dropped 6 bases and J dropped 2 bases, with 10 bases sitting between them. This CDR3 region has 13 residues.

The CDR3 DNA reads as TGTGCCAGCAGCTTAGAGTCCGGGGTCGCCTATGGCTACACCTTC. It translates to CASSLESGVAYGYTF. The chain carries TRBV7-2 and TRBJ1-2; D is unclear. CDR1 and CDR2 from the germline V gene are SGHTA and FQGNSA. The V end was cut by 1 base, the J end by 4 bases, with 13 bases between. The CDR3 runs 15 residues.

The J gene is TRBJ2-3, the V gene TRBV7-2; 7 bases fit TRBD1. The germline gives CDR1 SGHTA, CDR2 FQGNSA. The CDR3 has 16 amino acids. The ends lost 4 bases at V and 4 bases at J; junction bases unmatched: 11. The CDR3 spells CASSSGQTGGADTQYF. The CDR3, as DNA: TGTGCCAGCAGCTCGGGACAGACGGGTGGGGCAGATACGCAGTATTTT.

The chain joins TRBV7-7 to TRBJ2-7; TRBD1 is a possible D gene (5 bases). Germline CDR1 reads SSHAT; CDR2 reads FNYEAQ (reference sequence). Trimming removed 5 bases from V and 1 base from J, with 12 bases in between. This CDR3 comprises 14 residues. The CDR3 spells CASSPKPGSYEQYF. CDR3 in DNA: TGTGCCAGCAGCCCCAAGCCAGGGTCCTACGAGCAGTACTTC.

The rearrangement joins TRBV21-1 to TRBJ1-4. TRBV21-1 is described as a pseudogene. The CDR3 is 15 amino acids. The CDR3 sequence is CAIGPGTGANEKLFF. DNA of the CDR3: TGTGCCATAGGACCCGGGACGGGAGCTAATGAAAAACTGTTTTTT.

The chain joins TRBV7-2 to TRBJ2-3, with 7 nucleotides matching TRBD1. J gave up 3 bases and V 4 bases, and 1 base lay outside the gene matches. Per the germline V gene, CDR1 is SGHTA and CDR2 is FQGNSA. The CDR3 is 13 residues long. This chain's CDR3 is CASSSQGTDTQYF. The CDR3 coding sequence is TGTGCCAGCAGCTCACAGGGGACAGATACGCAGTATTTT.

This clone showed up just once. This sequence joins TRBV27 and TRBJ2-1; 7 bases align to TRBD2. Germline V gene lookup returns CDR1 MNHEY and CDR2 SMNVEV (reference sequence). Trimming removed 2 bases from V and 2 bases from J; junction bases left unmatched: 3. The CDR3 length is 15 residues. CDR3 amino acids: CASSLASGPYNEQFF. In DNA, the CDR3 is TGTGCCAGCAGTTTAGCTAGCGGCCCCTACAATGAGCAGTTCTTC.

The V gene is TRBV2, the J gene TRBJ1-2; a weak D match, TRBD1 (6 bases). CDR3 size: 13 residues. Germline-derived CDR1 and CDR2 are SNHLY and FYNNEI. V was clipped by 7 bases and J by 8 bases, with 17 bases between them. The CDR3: CASTRLQGGGYTF. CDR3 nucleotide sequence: TGTGCCAGCACCAGATTACAGGGTGGGGGCTACACCTTC.

CDR3 amino acids: CASSRNRGSTEAFF. DNA of the CDR3: TGTGCCAGCAGCCGGAACAGGGGTAGCACTGAAGCTTTCTTT. The gene calls are TRBV3-1 (or the pseudogene TRBV3-2) and TRBJ1-1; 7 positions agree with TRBD1. V lost 4 bases, J lost 4 bases, and 6 bases stayed unmatched. The CDR3 is made up of 14 amino acids. Germline CDR1 is LGHDT and CDR2 is YNNKEL (reference sequence).

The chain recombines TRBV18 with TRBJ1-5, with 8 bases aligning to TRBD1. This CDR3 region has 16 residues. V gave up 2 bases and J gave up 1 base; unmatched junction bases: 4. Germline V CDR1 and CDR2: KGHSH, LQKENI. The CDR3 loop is CASSPRTGLSNQPQHF. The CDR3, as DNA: TGTGCCAGCTCACCAAGGACAGGGTTGAGCAATCAGCCCCAGCATTTT.

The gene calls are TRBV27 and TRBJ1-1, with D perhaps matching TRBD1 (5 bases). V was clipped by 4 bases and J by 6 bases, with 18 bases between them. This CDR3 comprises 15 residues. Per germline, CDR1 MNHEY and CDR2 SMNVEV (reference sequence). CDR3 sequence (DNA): TGTGCCAGCAGTTCGCTCATGGTCTCGACAGCTGAAGCTTTCTTT. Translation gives CASSSLMVSTAEAFF.

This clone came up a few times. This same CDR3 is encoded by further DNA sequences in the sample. CDR3 nucleotide sequence: TGTGCCAGCAGTTTCGGGACAGGGAATCAGCCCCAGCATTTT. Amino acids: CASSFGTGNQPQHF. This chain joins TRBV28 and TRBJ1-5; the match to TRBD1 covers 9 bases. Germline CDR1 is MDHEN and CDR2 is SYDVKM. CDR3 length equals 14 residues. V was clipped by 3 bases and J by 4 bases; unmatched bases: 1.

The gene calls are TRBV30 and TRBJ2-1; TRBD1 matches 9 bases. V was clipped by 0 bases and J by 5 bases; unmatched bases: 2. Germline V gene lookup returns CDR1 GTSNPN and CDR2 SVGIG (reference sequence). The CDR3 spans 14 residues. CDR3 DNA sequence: TGTGCCTGGAGTGTGACAGGGGGGCACAATGAGCAGTTCTTC. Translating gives CAWSVTGGHNEQFF. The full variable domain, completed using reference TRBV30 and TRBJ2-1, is SQTIHQWPATLVQPVGSPLSLECTVEGTSNPNLYWYRQAAGRGLQLLFYSVGIGQISSEVPQNLSASRPQDRQFILSSKKLLLSDSGFYLCAWSVTGGHNEQFFGPGTRLTVL.

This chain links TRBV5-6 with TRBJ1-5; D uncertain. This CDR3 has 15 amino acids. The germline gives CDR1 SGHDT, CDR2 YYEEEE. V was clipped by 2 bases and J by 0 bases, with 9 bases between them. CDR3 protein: CASSLSPDSNQPQHF. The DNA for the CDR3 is TGTGCCAGCAGCTTATCTCCAGATAGCAATCAGCCCCAGCATTTT.